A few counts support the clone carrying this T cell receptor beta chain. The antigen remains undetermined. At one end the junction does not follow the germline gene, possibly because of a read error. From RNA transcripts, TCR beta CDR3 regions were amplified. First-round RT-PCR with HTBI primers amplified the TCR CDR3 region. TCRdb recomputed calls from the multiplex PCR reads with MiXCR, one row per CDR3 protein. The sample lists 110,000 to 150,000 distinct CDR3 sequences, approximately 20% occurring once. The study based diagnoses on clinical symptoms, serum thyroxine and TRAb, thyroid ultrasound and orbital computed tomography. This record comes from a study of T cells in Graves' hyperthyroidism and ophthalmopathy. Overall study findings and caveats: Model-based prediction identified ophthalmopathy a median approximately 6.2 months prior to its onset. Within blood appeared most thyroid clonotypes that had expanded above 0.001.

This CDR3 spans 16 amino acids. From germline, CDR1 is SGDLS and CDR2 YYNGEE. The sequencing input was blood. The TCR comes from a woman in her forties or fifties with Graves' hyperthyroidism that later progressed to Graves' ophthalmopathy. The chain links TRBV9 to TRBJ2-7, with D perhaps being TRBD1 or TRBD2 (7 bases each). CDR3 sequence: CACSPRRQGGHYEQYF. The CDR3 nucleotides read TGTGCCTGCAGCCCCCGGAGGCAGGGGGGGCATTACGAGCAGTACTTC.